The rows below give T cell receptor beta chains drawn from one sample of a study of control samples from healthy donors and cancer patients. The method was immunoSEQ multiplex PCR; TCRdb's version includes in-frame clones alone and lacks a portion of them. This table holds more than 70,000 clones, roughly 90% found once. Sequenced: PBMCs. These receptors came from a man between 60 and 75 years old with lung cancer. Each CDR3 is given with its conserved first and last residue. The order of the fields is clone size, V gene, D gene, CDR3 length, J gene, CDR3 protein, CDR3 DNA. D genes are given only for firm matches. The size entry is marked missing in some rows and otherwise reads once, few, many or a size class.

abundance: once
v_gene: TRBV6-4
d_gene: NA
len: 17
j_gene: TRBJ1-6
CDR3aa: CASSRTAHSSYNSPLHF
CDR3nt: TGTGCCAGCAGCAGGACAGCGCATAGCTCCTATAATTCACCCCTCCACTTT

abundance: NA
v_gene: TRBV7-3
d_gene: NA
len: 16
j_gene: TRBJ2-1
CDR3aa: CASSLEAGSSYNEQFF
CDR3nt: TGTGCCAGCAGCTTAGAGGCGGGGAGCTCCTACAATGAGCAGTTCTTC

abundance: NA
v_gene: TRBV11-2
d_gene: TRBD1
len: 13
j_gene: TRBJ2-7
CDR3aa: CASSRPTGDEQYF
CDR3nt: TGTGCCAGCAGCCGACCGACAGGGGACGAGCAGTACTTC

abundance: NA
v_gene: TRBV5-4
d_gene: NA
len: 17
j_gene: TRBJ1-5
CDR3aa: CASSFRDSRGGNQPQHF
CDR3nt: TGTGCCAGCAGCTTTAGAGACTCCCGAGGGGGCAATCAGCCCCAGCATTTT

abundance: NA
v_gene: TRBV5-1
d_gene: NA
len: 13
j_gene: TRBJ2-1
CDR3aa: CASSFLQDNEQFF
CDR3nt: TGCGCCAGCAGCTTCCTACAAGACAATGAGCAGTTCTTC

abundance: NA
v_gene: TRBV4-2
d_gene: NA
len: 14
j_gene: TRBJ2-1
CDR3aa: CASSQDQTGNEQFF
CDR3nt: TGTGCCAGCAGCCAAGATCAAACAGGCAATGAGCAGTTCTTC

abundance: NA
v_gene: TRBV11-3
d_gene: TRBD2
len: 15
j_gene: TRBJ2-5
CDR3aa: CASSLGLAVQETQYF
CDR3nt: TGTGCCAGCAGCTTAGGACTAGCGGTGCAAGAGACCCAGTACTTC

abundance: NA
v_gene: TRBV10-1
d_gene: NA
len: 14
j_gene: TRBJ1-2
CDR3aa: CASSVTRDMSGYTF
CDR3nt: TGCGCCAGCAGCGTCACGAGGGATATGTCTGGCTACACCTTC

abundance: NA
v_gene: TRBV7-7
d_gene: TRBD1
len: 14
j_gene: TRBJ2-2
CDR3aa: CASSRTGTTGELFF
CDR3nt: TGTGCCAGCAGCCGGACAGGGACCACCGGGGAGCTGTTTTTT

abundance: once
v_gene: TRBV2
d_gene: TRBD1
len: 14
j_gene: TRBJ2-1
CDR3aa: CASNRGQTYNEQFF
CDR3nt: TGTGCCAGCAATCGGGGACAGACCTACAATGAGCAGTTCTTC

abundance: NA
v_gene: TRBV12-5
d_gene: NA
len: 19
j_gene: TRBJ2-3
CDR3aa: CASGLVRDGDPFLTDTQYF
CDR3nt: TGTGCTAGTGGTTTGGTACGAGATGGGGACCCTTTTCTCACAGATACGCAGTATTTT

abundance: NA
v_gene: TRBV2
d_gene: TRBD1
len: 13
j_gene: TRBJ1-1
CDR3aa: CASSVQGVDEAFF
CDR3nt: TGTGCCAGCAGCGTACAGGGGGTCGATGAAGCTTTCTTT

abundance: NA
v_gene: TRBV5-4
d_gene: TRBD1
len: 14
j_gene: TRBJ1-3
CDR3aa: CASTGTGSGNTIYF
CDR3nt: TGTGCCAGCACCGGGACAGGCTCTGGAAACACCATATATTTT

abundance: NA
v_gene: TRBV30
d_gene: NA
len: 14
j_gene: TRBJ2-3
CDR3aa: CAWSVGQSTDTQYF
CDR3nt: TGTGCCTGGAGTGTAGGGCAAAGCACAGATACGCAGTATTTT

abundance: NA
v_gene: TRBV18
d_gene: TRBD1
len: 15
j_gene: TRBJ1-2
CDR3aa: CASSPMGTGDYGYTF
CDR3nt: TGTGCCAGCTCACCAATGGGGACAGGGGACTATGGCTACACCTTC

abundance: NA
v_gene: TRBV12-3/TRBV12-4
d_gene: NA
len: 12
j_gene: TRBJ1-2
CDR3aa: CASSLVVGGYTF
CDR3nt: TGTGCCAGCAGTTTAGTGGTTGGGGGCTACACCTTC

abundance: NA
v_gene: TRBV6-5
d_gene: NA
len: 13
j_gene: TRBJ2-2
CDR3aa: CASSYGDHGELFF
CDR3nt: TGTGCCAGCAGTTACGGGGATCACGGGGAGCTGTTTTTT

abundance: NA
v_gene: TRBV4-2
d_gene: NA
len: 14
j_gene: TRBJ1-2
CDR3aa: CASSQAAVWDGYTF
CDR3nt: TGTGCCAGCAGCCAAGCGGCGGTCTGGGATGGCTACACCTTC

abundance: NA
v_gene: TRBV18
d_gene: NA
len: 16
j_gene: TRBJ1-5
CDR3aa: CASSPRDSDSNQPQHF
CDR3nt: TGTGCCAGCTCACCACGAGACTCCGATAGCAATCAGCCCCAGCATTTT

abundance: NA
v_gene: TRBV7-9
d_gene: TRBD1
len: 13
j_gene: TRBJ1-2
CDR3aa: CASSPAGGAGYTF
CDR3nt: TGTGCCAGCAGCCCCGCAGGGGGCGCTGGCTACACCTTC

abundance: NA
v_gene: TRBV27
d_gene: NA
len: 15
j_gene: TRBJ1-2
CDR3aa: CASRVQGSANYGYTF
CDR3nt: TGTGCCAGCAGAGTCCAGGGGTCGGCGAACTATGGCTACACCTTC

abundance: NA
v_gene: TRBV7-8
d_gene: TRBD1
len: 15
j_gene: TRBJ1-2
CDR3aa: CASSLAGGQYYGYTF
CDR3nt: TGTGCCAGCAGCTTAGCAGGGGGACAGTACTATGGCTACACCTTC

abundance: once
v_gene: TRBV5-6
d_gene: NA
len: 14
j_gene: TRBJ1-4
CDR3aa: CASSWVSANEKLFF
CDR3nt: TGTGCCAGCAGCTGGGTGTCGGCTAATGAAAAACTGTTTTTT

abundance: NA
v_gene: TRBV6-6
d_gene: TRBD1
len: 17
j_gene: TRBJ2-1
CDR3aa: CASSRGQGLTSYNEQFF
CDR3nt: TGTGCCAGCAGTCGCGGACAGGGACTTACTTCCTACAATGAGCAGTTCTTC

abundance: NA
v_gene: TRBV9
d_gene: TRBD1
len: 14
j_gene: TRBJ1-2
CDR3aa: CASSGRGLSYGYTF
CDR3nt: TGTGCCAGCAGCGGGAGGGGGCTCAGTTATGGCTACACCTTC

abundance: NA
v_gene: TRBV9
d_gene: TRBD1
len: 15
j_gene: TRBJ2-7
CDR3aa: CASSSDGQGGFEQYF
CDR3nt: TGTGCCAGCAGCTCCGACGGACAGGGGGGTTTTGAGCAGTACTTC

abundance: NA
v_gene: TRBV6-5
d_gene: TRBD1
len: 13
j_gene: TRBJ1-6
CDR3aa: CASRDSQNSPLHF
CDR3nt: TGTGCCAGCCGGGACAGCCAAAATTCACCCCTCCACTTT

abundance: few
v_gene: TRBV5-4
d_gene: NA
len: 18
j_gene: TRBJ2-6
CDR3aa: CASRRGGSGGPGANVLTF
CDR3nt: TGTGCCAGCAGACGTGGCGGTAGCGGCGGGCCGGGGGCCAACGTCCTGACTTTC

abundance: NA
v_gene: TRBV7-2
d_gene: NA
len: 15
j_gene: TRBJ1-4
CDR3aa: CASSSNRGNDEKLFF
CDR3nt: TGTGCCAGCAGTTCAAACCGGGGAAATGATGAAAAACTGTTTTTT

abundance: NA
v_gene: TRBV18
d_gene: NA
len: 13
j_gene: TRBJ1-5
CDR3aa: CASSPLGNKPQHF
CDR3nt: TGTGCCAGCTCACCGCTCGGTAATAAGCCCCAGCATTTT

abundance: few
v_gene: TRBV30
d_gene: NA
len: 13
j_gene: TRBJ1-5
CDR3aa: CAWSVSRNQPQHF
CDR3nt: TGTGCCTGGAGTGTCTCCAGGAATCAGCCCCAGCATTTT

abundance: NA
v_gene: TRBV10-3
d_gene: NA
len: 17
j_gene: TRBJ2-3
CDR3aa: CAISELGLTAGTDTQYF
CDR3nt: TGTGCCATCAGTGAATTAGGACTGACAGCAGGCACAGATACGCAGTATTTT

abundance: NA
v_gene: TRBV3-1/TRBV3-2
d_gene: NA
len: 14
j_gene: TRBJ2-5
CDR3aa: CASRRRANQETQYF
CDR3nt: TGTGCCAGCAGACGCCGGGCAAATCAAGAGACCCAGTACTTC

abundance: once
v_gene: TRBV3-1/TRBV3-2
d_gene: NA
len: 13
j_gene: TRBJ1-5
CDR3aa: CASSQRITQPQHF
CDR3nt: TGTGCCAGCAGCCAAAGGATCACTCAGCCCCAGCATTTT

abundance: NA
v_gene: TRBV24-1
d_gene: NA
len: 14
j_gene: TRBJ2-7
CDR3aa: CATSPYGSSYEQYF
CDR3nt: TGTGCCACCAGTCCTTACGGCTCCTCCTACGAGCAGTACTTC

abundance: NA
v_gene: TRBV6-6
d_gene: NA
len: 15
j_gene: TRBJ2-1
CDR3aa: CASSYGGASYNEQFF
CDR3nt: TGTGCCAGCAGTTACGGGGGGGCGTCCTACAATGAGCAGTTCTTC

abundance: NA
v_gene: TRBV9
d_gene: NA
len: 14
j_gene: TRBJ1-3
CDR3aa: CASSVPGQGNTIYF
CDR3nt: TGTGCCAGCAGCGTTCCGGGACAAGGAAACACCATATATTTT

abundance: NA
v_gene: TRBV18
d_gene: NA
len: 15
j_gene: TRBJ1-5
CDR3aa: CASSRAGTTGQPQHF
CDR3nt: TGTGCCAGCTCACGGGCAGGGACCACAGGTCAGCCCCAGCATTTT

abundance: NA
v_gene: TRBV2
d_gene: NA
len: 12
j_gene: TRBJ1-5
CDR3aa: CASSAGNQPQHF
CDR3nt: TGTGCCAGCAGTGCAGGGAATCAGCCCCAGCATTTT

abundance: NA
v_gene: TRBV6-4
d_gene: TRBD1
len: 15
j_gene: TRBJ2-1
CDR3aa: CASSPTGWGYNEQFF
CDR3nt: TGTGCCAGCAGCCCGACAGGGTGGGGCTACAATGAGCAGTTCTTC

abundance: NA
v_gene: TRBV7-9
d_gene: NA
len: 15
j_gene: TRBJ2-1
CDR3aa: CASIVPGSPVGEQFF
CDR3nt: TGTGCCAGCATCGTACCGGGCAGCCCGGTTGGTGAGCAGTTCTTC